A selection of T cell receptor beta chains follows, all from one sample in a study of cytomegalovirus exposure and HLA in healthy donors. Clones were read by immunoSEQ multiplex PCR, and TCRdb kept only the in-frame ones, dropping some. In the table there are about 190,000 clones, roughly 80% of which are singletons. Sequencing was performed on PBMCs. The receptor set was obtained from a woman in her twenties or thirties in good health and CMV-seropositive. Both conserved end residues are part of each CDR3. The order of the fields is D gene, clone size, V gene, J gene, CDR3 DNA, CDR3 protein. The D gene is left open where the match is weak. The size of a clone is reported for some rows only, either as once, few or many, or as a class for expanded clones.

TRBD1	-	TRBV28	TRBJ1-5	TGTGCCAGCAGTCCAGGACAGGACAATCAGCCCCAGCATTTT	CASSPGQDNQPQHF
-	-	TRBV5-1	TRBJ2-3	TGCGCCAGCAGCTCCCGGGAAGAGAACACAGATACGCAGTATTTT	CASSSREENTDTQYF
TRBD1	-	TRBV5-1	TRBJ1-2	TGCGCCAGCAGCTTGGGACAGGGTCGGGGCGGCTACACCTTC	CASSLGQGRGGYTF
TRBD1	-	TRBV25-1	TRBJ2-5	TGTGCCAGCAGAGTTACAGGGGGCAAACAAGAGACCCAGTACTTC	CASRVTGGKQETQYF
TRBD2	-	TRBV4-3	TRBJ2-1	TGCGCCAGCAGACCCGGGACTAGCGGCTCCATATACAATGAGCAGTTCTTC	CASRPGTSGSIYNEQFF
-	-	TRBV28	TRBJ2-2	TGTGCCAGCAGTCTCGACAGATTCCCCGACGGGGAGCTGTTTTTT	CASSLDRFPDGELFF
-	-	TRBV5-1	TRBJ1-1	TGCGCCAGCAGCCCCCCGGGGGCGGGAGGCGCTGAAGCTTTCTTT	CASSPPGAGGAEAFF
-	-	TRBV28	TRBJ1-2	TGTGCCAGCAGTTTCAAGGACAGAAACTATGGCTACACCTTC	CASSFKDRNYGYTF
-	-	TRBV5-1	TRBJ2-4	TGCGCCAGCAGCTTTGGCCGGGACACCGTATTCCAGTACTTC	CASSFGRDTVFQYF
-	few	TRBV5-1	TRBJ2-6	TGCGCCAGCAGCACCGGTTTCCCTGGGGCCAACGTCCTGACTTTC	CASSTGFPGANVLTF
-	-	TRBV4-3	TRBJ2-1	TGCGCCAGCAGCCAAGATAGCGGTTCCTACAATGAGCAGTTCTTC	CASSQDSGSYNEQFF
-	-	TRBV5-1	TRBJ1-1	TGCGCCAGCAGCGGAGGTTCAGCTGAAGCTTTCTTT	CASSGGSAEAFF
TRBD1	-	TRBV5-1	TRBJ1-2	TGCGCCAGCAGCCACCCGACAGGGGGTGGCTACACCTTC	CASSHPTGGGYTF
-	-	TRBV28	TRBJ1-1	TGTGCCAGCCTTCCTGCGGGGGGTCTGGGGAACACTGAAGCTTTCTTT	CASLPAGGLGNTEAFF
-	few	TRBV6-1	TRBJ1-1	TGTGCCAGCAGTGAAGCCTCGGGGACTGAAGCTTTCTTT	CASSEASGTEAFF
TRBD1	once	TRBV6-5	TRBJ1-6	TGTGCCAGCAGCGCAGGGGGCGCGTGGAATTCACCCCTCCACTTT	CASSAGGAWNSPLHF
TRBD2	-	TRBV2	TRBJ2-1	TGTGCCAGCACCAGAGGGGATTTTCGCTTGGGGACTAGCGGGAGGCCTCTCAATGAGCAGTTCTTC	CASTRGDFRLGTSGRPLNEQFF
TRBD2	few	TRBV4-1	TRBJ2-1	TGCGCCAGCAGCCAGTCACTAGCGGCGGAGGTACTTGAGCAGTTCTTC	CASSQSLAAEVLEQFF
TRBD1	-	TRBV13	TRBJ1-1	TGTGCCAGCAGTTTCTCTACAGGGGATTACGAGCCTTTCTTT	CASSFSTGDYEPFF
-	-	TRBV6-5	TRBJ1-5	TGTGCCAGCAGTTATCAGCTGGGCCAGCCCCAGCATTTT	CASSYQLGQPQHF
-	-	TRBV10-3	TRBJ2-3	TGTGCCACCGGGGGCACAGATACGCAGTATTTT	CATGGTDTQYF
TRBD1	few	TRBV5-4	TRBJ2-3	TGTGCCAGCAGCTTGACAGGGGGTTGGGCGGAGGAGGGCACAGATACGCAGTATTTT	CASSLTGGWAEEGTDTQYF
TRBD1	-	TRBV2	TRBJ1-2	TGTGCCAGCGGGGACAGGGGGATAAATGGCTACACCTTC	CASGDRGINGYTF
-	-	TRBV5-8	TRBJ2-1	TGTGCCAGCAGCGAGGAGGGGAGCTCCTACAATGAGCAGTTCTTC	CASSEEGSSYNEQFF
-	few	TRBV29-1	TRBJ2-3	TGCAGCGGGGGACTGGTAGATACGCAGTATTTT	CSGGLVDTQYF